Listed below are T cell receptor beta chains from one sample, sequenced in a study of identical twins. Using its own MiXCR run on the 5' RACE reads, TCRdb lists one record per CDR3 protein. The sample holds 690,000 or so distinct CDR3 sequences; 8.5% to 9.5% are singletons and the top ten take roughly 0.9%. These data are also associated with another study on yellow fever vaccine responses in identical twins.

The sample taken for sequencing was PBMCs. All receptors derive from a woman between 18 and 29 years old in good health. The CDR3 runs from the conserved cysteine through the conserved F or W. A D gene is named only where the DNA matches it firmly. Part of the rows lack a size; the others show once, few, many or a class for expanded clones.

J gene: TRBJ2-1; clone size: NA; V gene: TRBV28; D gene: TRBD1; CDR3 DNA: TGTGCCAGCAGTTCGCGTCAGGGGGCGCGTGTGATTGAGCAGTTCTTC; CDR3 protein: CASSSRQGARVIEQFF
J gene: TRBJ1-4; clone size: many; V gene: TRBV9; D gene: NA; CDR3 DNA: TGTGCCAGCAGCGTCTCGACTTTGGAGGAGAAACTGTTTTTT; CDR3 protein: CASSVSTLEEKLFF
J gene: TRBJ2-1; clone size: many; V gene: TRBV4-3; D gene: NA; CDR3 DNA: TGCGCCAGCAGCCAAGATGGGGGCAATGAGCAGTTCTTC; CDR3 protein: CASSQDGGNEQFF
J gene: TRBJ2-7; clone size: few; V gene: TRBV19; D gene: NA; CDR3 DNA: TGTGCCAGTAGTATACAGGTTGGTTCCTACGAGCAGTACTTC; CDR3 protein: CASSIQVGSYEQYF
J gene: TRBJ2-1; clone size: NA; V gene: TRBV5-1; D gene: TRBD1; CDR3 DNA: TGCGCCAGCAGCTTGTGGGGACAGGCGCCTTACAATGAGCAGTTCTTC; CDR3 protein: CASSLWGQAPYNEQFF
J gene: TRBJ1-6; clone size: NA; V gene: TRBV28; D gene: NA; CDR3 DNA: TGTGCCAGCAGTTTGGACAGCCAGAATTCACCCCTCCACTTT; CDR3 protein: CASSLDSQNSPLHF
J gene: TRBJ2-2; clone size: many; V gene: TRBV7-9; D gene: TRBD1; CDR3 DNA: TGTGCCAGCAGCCGCCGGGACAGGGGCGAGGAGCTGTTTTTT; CDR3 protein: CASSRRDRGEELFF
J gene: TRBJ2-5; clone size: NA; V gene: TRBV2; D gene: NA; CDR3 DNA: TGTGCCAGCAGTGGGACCCCCGGGGTGGGAGAGACCCAGTACTTC; CDR3 protein: CASSGTPGVGETQYF
J gene: TRBJ2-2; clone size: many; V gene: TRBV7-8; D gene: NA; CDR3 DNA: TGTGCCAGCAGCCCCCGGTTTACAGGGACGAACACCGGGGAGCTGTTTTTT; CDR3 protein: CASSPRFTGTNTGELFF
J gene: TRBJ2-2; clone size: NA; V gene: TRBV2; D gene: NA; CDR3 DNA: TGTGCCAGCAGGGTACAAGGAGGTCACCCCGGGGAGCTGTTTTTT; CDR3 protein: CASRVQGGHPGELFF
J gene: TRBJ2-2; clone size: NA; V gene: TRBV20-1; D gene: NA; CDR3 DNA: TGCAGTGCTAGATTGGGGGGCACCGGGGAGCTGTTTTTT; CDR3 protein: CSARLGGTGELFF
J gene: TRBJ2-3; clone size: many; V gene: TRBV5-1; D gene: TRBD2; CDR3 DNA: TGCGCCAGCAGCAGAGAACCGGGACTAGGGAGGAATACGCAGTATTTT; CDR3 protein: CASSREPGLGRNTQYF
J gene: TRBJ2-3; clone size: few; V gene: TRBV18; D gene: NA; CDR3 DNA: TGTGCCAGCTCACCGTATACTTGGGGAACAGATACGCAGTATTTT; CDR3 protein: CASSPYTWGTDTQYF
J gene: TRBJ1-5; clone size: many; V gene: TRBV12-3/TRBV12-4; D gene: NA; CDR3 DNA: TGTGCCAGCAGCACGACAGTGGATCAGCCCCAGCATTTT; CDR3 protein: CASSTTVDQPQHF
J gene: TRBJ2-1; clone size: many; V gene: TRBV4-3; D gene: NA; CDR3 DNA: TGCGCCAGCAGCCAATGGTTGTACAATGAGCAGTTCTTC; CDR3 protein: CASSQWLYNEQFF
J gene: TRBJ2-7; clone size: few; V gene: TRBV7-9; D gene: TRBD2; CDR3 DNA: TGTGCCAGCAGCACAGCGGGAGGGCCCTACGAGCAGTACTTC; CDR3 protein: CASSTAGGPYEQYF
J gene: TRBJ2-2; clone size: NA; V gene: TRBV18; D gene: TRBD1; CDR3 DNA: TGTGCCAGCTCAAGGACAGGGGACCGGAACACCGGGGAGCTGTTTTTT; CDR3 protein: CASSRTGDRNTGELFF
J gene: TRBJ2-3; clone size: many; V gene: TRBV29-1; D gene: NA; CDR3 DNA: TGCAGCGCACCCGTCGGACCCGCAAGCACAGATACGCAGTATTTT; CDR3 protein: CSAPVGPASTDTQYF
J gene: TRBJ1-5; clone size: few; V gene: TRBV7-2; D gene: NA; CDR3 DNA: TGTGCCAGCAGTTTTATCGGGGGAAGTCAGCCCCAGCATTTT; CDR3 protein: CASSFIGGSQPQHF
J gene: TRBJ1-3; clone size: few; V gene: TRBV28; D gene: NA; CDR3 DNA: TGTGCCAGCAGCCCCACAGGGCTTGGAAACACCATATATTTT; CDR3 protein: CASSPTGLGNTIYF
J gene: TRBJ2-2; clone size: NA; V gene: TRBV7-2; D gene: TRBD2; CDR3 DNA: TGTGCCAGCAGTTTAACTAGCGGGAGGGCCGCCGGGGAGCTGTTTTTT; CDR3 protein: CASSLTSGRAAGELFF
J gene: TRBJ2-1; clone size: NA; V gene: TRBV20-1; D gene: NA; CDR3 DNA: TGCAGTGCTCCCCCAGAGCAGTTCTTC; CDR3 protein: CSAPPEQFF
J gene: TRBJ2-1; clone size: many; V gene: TRBV12-3/TRBV12-4; D gene: TRBD2; CDR3 DNA: TGTGCCAGCAGTAAGGCTAGCGGGAGGCTAATGAACAATGAGCAGTTCTTC; CDR3 protein: CASSKASGRLMNNEQFF
J gene: TRBJ2-1; clone size: NA; V gene: TRBV20-1; D gene: NA; CDR3 DNA: TGCAGTGCTAGAGATCTGAGGGAGAGCTGGGCAAATGAGCAGTTCTTC; CDR3 protein: CSARDLRESWANEQFF
J gene: TRBJ2-2; clone size: NA; V gene: TRBV11-2; D gene: NA; CDR3 DNA: TGTGCCAGCAGCCCAGACAGGACCACGAACACCGGGGAGCTGTTTTTT; CDR3 protein: CASSPDRTTNTGELFF
J gene: TRBJ2-7; clone size: few; V gene: TRBV3-1; D gene: NA; CDR3 DNA: TGTGCCAGCAGCCGAGCTACCTGGACGCCCACCCACGAGCAGTACTTC; CDR3 protein: CASSRATWTPTHEQYF
J gene: TRBJ2-1; clone size: few; V gene: TRBV7-3; D gene: NA; CDR3 DNA: TGTGCCAGCAGCTTAACGGTGGGGGGCCCGTCGCATGAGCAGTTCTTC; CDR3 protein: CASSLTVGGPSHEQFF
J gene: TRBJ2-2; clone size: few; V gene: TRBV29-1; D gene: TRBD2; CDR3 DNA: TGCAGCGTGGGTCCCCGGGGGGACACCGGGGAGCTGTTTTTT; CDR3 protein: CSVGPRGDTGELFF
J gene: TRBJ1-2; clone size: few; V gene: TRBV29-1; D gene: NA; CDR3 DNA: TGCAGCGGTCGCGACCTCTATGGCTACACCTTC; CDR3 protein: CSGRDLYGYTF
J gene: TRBJ2-7; clone size: many; V gene: TRBV5-6; D gene: NA; CDR3 DNA: TGTGCCAGCAGCTGGAGGATTCGAGGATACGAGCAGTACTTC; CDR3 protein: CASSWRIRGYEQYF
J gene: TRBJ1-6; clone size: many; V gene: TRBV12-3/TRBV12-4; D gene: TRBD1; CDR3 DNA: TGTGCCAGCAGTCCCGGGACAGGGGGTTCACCCCTCCACTTT; CDR3 protein: CASSPGTGGSPLHF
J gene: TRBJ1-5; clone size: many; V gene: TRBV5-1; D gene: NA; CDR3 DNA: TGCGCCAGCAGCCGCATGGGCAATCAGCCCCAGCATTTT; CDR3 protein: CASSRMGNQPQHF
J gene: TRBJ2-7; clone size: few; V gene: TRBV3-1; D gene: NA; CDR3 DNA: TGTGCCAGCAGCCACCCCAGGGGCGAGCAGTACTTC; CDR3 protein: CASSHPRGEQYF
J gene: TRBJ2-3; clone size: NA; V gene: TRBV7-6; D gene: TRBD2; CDR3 DNA: TGTGCCAGCAGCTCCGTGGCGGGGGGGCGTATAGATACGCAGTATTTT; CDR3 protein: CASSSVAGGRIDTQYF
J gene: TRBJ2-5; clone size: few; V gene: TRBV6-2/TRBV6-3; D gene: TRBD2; CDR3 DNA: TGTGCCAGCAGCCCAAGACTAGCGGGGGGGCACGAGACCCAGTACTTC; CDR3 protein: CASSPRLAGGHETQYF
J gene: TRBJ2-1; clone size: few; V gene: TRBV24-1; D gene: TRBD2; CDR3 DNA: TGTGCCACCAGTGACCGATCTAGCGGGAGCACAAAGCAGTTCTTC; CDR3 protein: CATSDRSSGSTKQFF
J gene: TRBJ1-1; clone size: many; V gene: TRBV18; D gene: NA; CDR3 DNA: TGTGCCAGCTCACCACAGGACACTGAAGCTTTCTTT; CDR3 protein: CASSPQDTEAFF
J gene: TRBJ2-2; clone size: many; V gene: TRBV5-1; D gene: NA; CDR3 DNA: TGCGCCAGCAGCAAACTACTGGGGGGGCCAGCGGAGCTGTTTTTT; CDR3 protein: CASSKLLGGPAELFF
J gene: TRBJ1-3; clone size: many; V gene: TRBV15; D gene: NA; CDR3 DNA: TGTGCCACCAGCGGACACTCTGGAAACACCATATATTTT; CDR3 protein: CATSGHSGNTIYF
J gene: TRBJ2-7; clone size: NA; V gene: TRBV6-5; D gene: TRBD2; CDR3 DNA: TGTGCCAGCAGTTACTCGAACGTGGCTAGCGGGGTCGGTAACGAGCAGTACTTC; CDR3 protein: CASSYSNVASGVGNEQYF
J gene: TRBJ2-1; clone size: NA; V gene: TRBV19; D gene: TRBD1; CDR3 DNA: TGTGCCAGCATCGGGGACAGGGGAAGGATTGGCTCCTACAATGAGCAGTTCTTC; CDR3 protein: CASIGDRGRIGSYNEQFF
J gene: TRBJ2-2; clone size: NA; V gene: TRBV2; D gene: NA; CDR3 DNA: TGTGCCAGCAGTGTGGGGGGGCGGGCCACCGGGGAGCTGTTTTTT; CDR3 protein: CASSVGGRATGELFF
J gene: TRBJ1-3; clone size: many; V gene: TRBV12-3/TRBV12-4; D gene: NA; CDR3 DNA: TGTGCCAGCAGTAAACAGGGTGGTGGAAACACCATATATTTT; CDR3 protein: CASSKQGGGNTIYF
J gene: TRBJ1-1; clone size: few; V gene: TRBV20-1; D gene: NA; CDR3 DNA: TGCAGTGCTAGAGCGACTACGACCATGAACACTGAAGCTTTCTTT; CDR3 protein: CSARATTTMNTEAFF
J gene: TRBJ1-3; clone size: few; V gene: TRBV20-1; D gene: NA; CDR3 DNA: TGCAGTGCGGGCAGGGACACCATCTCTGGAAACACCATATATTTT; CDR3 protein: CSAGRDTISGNTIYF
J gene: TRBJ1-1; clone size: NA; V gene: TRBV28; D gene: NA; CDR3 DNA: TGTGCCGGATATTCCACTGAAGCTTTCTTT; CDR3 protein: CAGYSTEAFF
J gene: TRBJ2-1; clone size: few; V gene: TRBV24-1; D gene: NA; CDR3 DNA: TGTGCCACCAGTGACCAGGGATACTCCTACAATGAGCAGTTCTTC; CDR3 protein: CATSDQGYSYNEQFF